This is a list of T cell receptor beta chains from one sample in a study of T-cell reconstitution after alpha-beta-depleted transplantation in children. TCRdb re-analysed the PCR reads in MiXCR, keeping a single row per CDR3 protein. The sample holds fewer than 450,000 distinct CDR3 sequences; around 15% are singletons and the top ten take around 41%. The sample was PBMCs, mostly from graft donor cells, taken 360 days after TCRalphabeta/CD19-depleted stem cell transplant. All receptors come from a male patient aged 2 to 9 who had a stem cell transplant for acute lymphoblastic leukemia, so the T cells may come from the graft donor. CDR3s include the opening cysteine and the closing phenylalanine or tryptophan. Each record gives: CDR3 length, D gene, J gene, V gene, clone size, CDR3 DNA, CDR3 protein. D genes are given only for firm matches. Some rows mark clone size as missing; the rest say once, few, many or name a class of expanded clone.

length: 16
D: TRBD2
J: TRBJ2-1
V: TRBV7-9
size: few
DNA: TGTGCCAGCAGAGTACCGGGACTAGCGGCCTACAATGAGCAGTTCTTC
CDR3: CASRVPGLAAYNEQFF

length: 13
D: -
J: TRBJ2-7
V: TRBV28
size: -
DNA: TGTGCCAGCAGTTTTCCCTCTTTTTACGAGCAGTACTTC
CDR3: CASSFPSFYEQYF

length: 15
D: -
J: TRBJ2-2
V: TRBV12-3/TRBV12-4
size: -
DNA: TGTGCCAGCAGTTTTGAAGCCCATAACACCGGGGAGCTGTTTTTT
CDR3: CASSFEAHNTGELFF

length: 14
D: -
J: TRBJ1-2
V: TRBV12-3/TRBV12-4
size: few
DNA: TGTGCCAGCAGCCCCCATCTCAACTACTATGGCTACACCTTC
CDR3: CASSPHLNYYGYTF

length: 13
D: TRBD1
J: TRBJ2-7
V: TRBV20-1
size: few
DNA: TGCAGTGCTAAGACAGGGGGCGACTACGAGCAGTACTTC
CDR3: CSAKTGGDYEQYF

length: 16
D: TRBD2
J: TRBJ2-7
V: TRBV7-2
size: few
DNA: TGTGCCAGCAGCTCCATGGGCGGGAGGAACTCCTACGAGCAGTACTTC
CDR3: CASSSMGGRNSYEQYF

length: 13
D: -
J: TRBJ2-3
V: TRBV5-1
size: few
DNA: TGCGCCAGCAGCTTGGATGCGGCTGATACGCAGTATTTT
CDR3: CASSLDAADTQYF

length: 17
D: -
J: TRBJ2-7
V: TRBV4-1
size: few
DNA: TGCGCCAGCAGCCAAGATAGAGGCAGGGGCCAAACCTACGAGCAGTACTTC
CDR3: CASSQDRGRGQTYEQYF

length: 15
D: TRBD1
J: TRBJ1-2
V: TRBV28
size: -
DNA: TGTGCCAGCAGTCTTATACAGGGGAATTATGATGGCTACACCTTC
CDR3: CASSLIQGNYDGYTF

length: 16
D: TRBD2
J: TRBJ2-1
V: TRBV3-1
size: -
DNA: TGTGCCAGCAGCCACCTAGCGGGAGGGAAGGACAATGAGCAGTTCTTC
CDR3: CASSHLAGGKDNEQFF

length: 13
D: -
J: TRBJ2-5
V: TRBV7-2
size: few
DNA: TGTGCCAGCAGCTTAGTCGACGGACAGACCCAGTACTTC
CDR3: CASSLVDGQTQYF

length: 15
D: -
J: TRBJ2-1
V: TRBV4-1
size: -
DNA: TGCGCCAGCAGCCACCTCGGACGCTCCTACAATGAGCAGTTCTTC
CDR3: CASSHLGRSYNEQFF

length: 15
D: TRBD2
J: TRBJ2-3
V: TRBV11-2
size: -
DNA: TGTGCCAGCAGCTTTCCCGGGACTAGAACAGATACGCAGTATTTT
CDR3: CASSFPGTRTDTQYF

length: 20
D: TRBD2
J: TRBJ2-7
V: TRBV6-4
size: -
DNA: TGTGCCAGCAGGACCGTCCTGAAGGGACTAGCGCCCACCCGCCCTTACGAGCAGTACTTC
CDR3: CASRTVLKGLAPTRPYEQYF

length: 15
D: -
J: TRBJ2-3
V: TRBV12-3/TRBV12-4
size: few
DNA: TGTGCCAGCAGTTTAGTCGGGACCCCGGTCGGTACGCAGTATTTT
CDR3: CASSLVGTPVGTQYF

length: 13
D: -
J: TRBJ2-7
V: TRBV5-1
size: many
DNA: TGCGCCAGCAGAGGTGCAGAATCGGAGGGACAGTACTTC
CDR3: CASRGAESEGQYF

length: 14
D: -
J: TRBJ2-1
V: TRBV12-3/TRBV12-4
size: -
DNA: TGTGCCAGCAGCCTCAGTTGGTCCTACAATGAGCAGTTCTTC
CDR3: CASSLSWSYNEQFF

length: 15
D: TRBD1
J: TRBJ2-7
V: TRBV2
size: many
DNA: TGTGCCAGCAGTTTCGACAGGGGGCTACTCTACGAGCAGTACTTC
CDR3: CASSFDRGLLYEQYF

length: 18
D: TRBD2
J: TRBJ2-2
V: TRBV12-3/TRBV12-4
size: many
DNA: TGTGCCAGCAGTTTGACTAGCGGGGTCCCCTTGAACACCGGGGAGCTGTTTTTT
CDR3: CASSLTSGVPLNTGELFF

length: 15
D: -
J: TRBJ1-4
V: TRBV12-3/TRBV12-4
size: few
DNA: TGTGCCAGCAGTTTTCGGGGGGCATCTAATGAAAAACTGTTTTTT
CDR3: CASSFRGASNEKLFF

length: 16
D: -
J: TRBJ2-3
V: TRBV6-1
size: -
DNA: TGTGCCAGCAATGACTATTGGGAGGCTAGCACAGATACGCAGTATTTT
CDR3: CASNDYWEASTDTQYF

length: 14
D: TRBD1
J: TRBJ2-1
V: TRBV3-1
size: -
DNA: TGTGCCAGCAGAGGACAGGAAAGGATTAATGAGCAGTTCTTC
CDR3: CASRGQERINEQFF

length: 16
D: -
J: TRBJ2-3
V: TRBV7-2
size: -
DNA: TGTGCCAGCAGCTTAGTCCGTCTGCATCCCACAGATACGCAGTATTTT
CDR3: CASSLVRLHPTDTQYF

length: 15
D: TRBD2
J: TRBJ2-1
V: TRBV19
size: -
DNA: TGTGCCAGTAGTATACGACTAGCGGTTCACAATGAGCAGTTCTTC
CDR3: CASSIRLAVHNEQFF

length: 17
D: TRBD1
J: TRBJ2-1
V: TRBV5-1
size: few
DNA: TGCGCCAGCAGCTTGGCCACCCAGGGGGTGTCCTACAATGAGCAGTTCTTC
CDR3: CASSLATQGVSYNEQFF

length: 13
D: -
J: TRBJ1-1
V: TRBV20-1
size: -
DNA: TGCAGTGCTAGAGACCCCAGGTACACTGAAGCTTTCTTT
CDR3: CSARDPRYTEAFF

length: 16
D: TRBD1
J: TRBJ1-5
V: TRBV29-1
size: few
DNA: TGCAGCGTTGAAGTGGTTTCGGACAGGGGTGGTCAGCCCCAGCATTTT
CDR3: CSVEVVSDRGGQPQHF

length: 14
D: -
J: TRBJ2-3
V: TRBV28
size: few
DNA: TGTGCCAGCAGCTTTGAAGGAAGCACAGATACGCAGTATTTT
CDR3: CASSFEGSTDTQYF

length: 14
D: -
J: TRBJ1-5
V: TRBV20-1
size: few
DNA: TGCAGTGCGGGCGGGACGGGGATTAATCAGCCCCAGCATTTT
CDR3: CSAGGTGINQPQHF

length: 14
D: -
J: TRBJ2-3
V: TRBV2
size: -
DNA: TGTGCCAGCACCGAAGGGGTCTACACAGATACGCAGTATTTT
CDR3: CASTEGVYTDTQYF

length: 16
D: TRBD1
J: TRBJ2-2
V: TRBV7-9
size: few
DNA: TGTGCCAGCAGCTTAAACGACAGGGAGAACACCGGGGAGCTGTTTTTT
CDR3: CASSLNDRENTGELFF

length: 18
D: TRBD2
J: TRBJ2-1
V: TRBV28
size: -
DNA: TGTGCCAGCACCCACCGGCGCGGGAGGCCAAGCTCCTACAATGAGCAGTTCTTC
CDR3: CASTHRRGRPSSYNEQFF

length: 13
D: TRBD2
J: TRBJ2-7
V: TRBV20-1
size: -
DNA: TGCAGTGCTCCCGCCCCGGGACTAGCGGGGCAGTACTTC
CDR3: CSAPAPGLAGQYF

length: 15
D: TRBD2
J: TRBJ2-1
V: TRBV7-9
size: many
DNA: TGTGCCAGCACCCCTTTGGGCGGGAGGGCAAATGAGCAGTTCTTC
CDR3: CASTPLGGRANEQFF

length: 17
D: TRBD1
J: TRBJ2-1
V: TRBV19
size: -
DNA: TGTGCCAGTAGTATTTCCGGGACAGGGTATTCCTACAATGAGCAGTTCTTC
CDR3: CASSISGTGYSYNEQFF

length: 13
D: -
J: TRBJ2-7
V: TRBV12-3/TRBV12-4
size: many
DNA: TGTGCCAGCAGTTTATTCGGCTTCTACGAGCAGTACTTC
CDR3: CASSLFGFYEQYF

length: 13
D: -
J: TRBJ2-2
V: TRBV12-3/TRBV12-4
size: few
DNA: TGTGCCAGCTTAGCGGAAAACACCGGGGAGCTGTTTTTT
CDR3: CASLAENTGELFF

length: 13
D: -
J: TRBJ2-3
V: TRBV4-2
size: -
DNA: TGTGCCAGCAGGGGACCCAGCACAGATACGCAGTATTTT
CDR3: CASRGPSTDTQYF

length: 12
D: -
J: TRBJ2-1
V: TRBV6-2/TRBV6-3
size: -
DNA: TGTGCCAGCAGCCGGAGAAACAATGAGCAGTTCTTC
CDR3: CASSRRNNEQFF

length: 14
D: TRBD1
J: TRBJ1-5
V: TRBV12-3/TRBV12-4
size: -
DNA: TGTGCCAGCAGTGGCAGGGGGCCCAATCAGCCCCAGCATTTT
CDR3: CASSGRGPNQPQHF

length: 14
D: -
J: TRBJ2-7
V: TRBV4-1
size: few
DNA: TGCGCCAGCAGCCAAGATCACCCGGTGTACGAGCAGTACTTC
CDR3: CASSQDHPVYEQYF

length: 13
D: -
J: TRBJ1-1
V: TRBV7-2
size: -
DNA: TGTGCCAGCAGCTTAGATCGGTGGGATGAAGCTTTCTTT
CDR3: CASSLDRWDEAFF

length: 12
D: -
J: TRBJ1-2
V: TRBV28
size: few
DNA: TGTGCCAGCAGTTCAGGGGTGGGAGGCTACACCTTC
CDR3: CASSSGVGGYTF

length: 16
D: -
J: TRBJ2-2
V: TRBV9
size: few
DNA: TGTGCCAGCAGCGGCCTCGGGAGACTGAACACCGGGGAGCTGTTTTTT
CDR3: CASSGLGRLNTGELFF

length: 16
D: -
J: TRBJ2-5
V: TRBV28
size: -
DNA: TGTGCCAGCAGTTCGTACGTACCTTTAGATCAAGAGACCCAGTACTTC
CDR3: CASSSYVPLDQETQYF

length: 15
D: -
J: TRBJ2-3
V: TRBV10-3
size: many
DNA: TGTGCCATCAGTGAGGAGACTCATTACACAGATACGCAGTATTTT
CDR3: CAISEETHYTDTQYF